Below, 9 T cell receptor beta chains from the same sample are listed, as sequenced in a study of blood T cell repertoires in COVID-19. This table comes from immunoSEQ multiplex PCR, and its TCRdb copy is limited to in-frame clones, with some not included. The repertoire holds over 95,000 clones, with over 70% as singletons. Source material: peripheral blood. All receptors derive from a middle-aged man with acute or convalescent COVID-19.

This clone was detected a few times. The chain has TRBV12-3 or TRBV12-4 and TRBJ1-2; 7 bases match TRBD1. V lost 6 bases, J lost 2 bases, and 3 bases stayed unmatched. This CDR3 contains 13 residues. Here the CDR3 reads CASSSTGNYGYTF. In nucleotides, the CDR3 is TGTGCCAGCAGCTCGACAGGGAACTATGGCTACACCTTC.

The chain carries TRBV10-1 and TRBJ2-3, with TRBD2 identical over 8 bases. In germline, CDR1 is WNHNN, CDR2 SYGVQD (reference sequence). The V and J ends lost 3 bases and 1 base, in that order; junction bases with no gene match: 6. The CDR3 covers 16 residues. Here the CDR3 DNA reads TGCGCCAGCAGTGACCCTACTAGCGGAGGCACAGATACGCAGTATTTT. As protein: CASSDPTSGGTDTQYF.

The chain uses TRBV2 and TRBJ2-7, with TRBD2 as a possible D gene (6 bases). V was cut by 10 bases and J by 7 bases, with 17 bases left in between. Germline values: CDR1 SNHLY, CDR2 FYNNEI. This CDR3 spans 12 amino acids. The CDR3 DNA follows: TGTGCCACCTGGAGGGTTTGGGGGGAGCAGTACGTC. Protein sequence: CATWRVWGEQYV.

This clone was found a few times. CDR3 loop: CASSLGGQGRQETQYF. The CDR3 bases are TGTGCCAGCAGCTTAGGAGGACAGGGGCGGCAAGAGACCCAGTACTTC. This sequence joins TRBV11-2 and TRBJ2-5; 9 nucleotides agree with TRBD1. The CDR3 totals 16 residues. In germline, CDR1 is SGHAT, CDR2 FQNNGV. After removal of 1 base from V and 2 bases from J, the junction contained 5 bases not matched to a gene. The entire variable domain, with the rest obtained from reference TRBV11-2 and TRBJ2-5, is as follows: EAGVAQSPRYKIIEKRQSVAFWCNPISGHATLYWYQQILGQGPKLLIQFQNNGVVDDSQLPKDRFSAERLKGVDSTLKIQPAKLEDSAVYLCASSLGGQGRQETQYFGPGTRLLVL.

This chain uses TRBV3-1 (or the pseudogene TRBV3-2) with TRBJ1-1, with D tentatively TRBD1 (6 bases). The V end lost 2 bases, the J end lost 6 bases, and 16 bases lay between the germline ends. This CDR3 is built from 15 residues. CDR1 and CDR2 from the germline V gene are LGHDT and YNNKEL (reference sequence). As DNA, the CDR3 is TGTGCCAGCAGCCAATTGTCGGGCAGGGGATCTGAAGCTTTCTTT. Its translation is CASSQLSGRGSEAFF.

V gene TRBV19 combines with J gene TRBJ1-6; D is ambiguous. The CDR3 consists of 14 residues. With 6 bases removed from V and 2 bases from J, the gap between germline ends came to 8 bases. Germline V gene data show CDR1 as LNHDA and CDR2 as SQIVND (reference sequence). The CDR3 coding sequence is TGTGCCAGTAGACCGGAGCCCTATAATTCACCCCTCCACTTT. Translating gives CASRPEPYNSPLHF.

The chain combines TRBV20-1 with TRBJ1-5, with D possibly matching TRBD1 (6 bases). Germline values: CDR1 DFQATT, CDR2 SNEGSKA (reference sequence). CDR3 size: 15 residues. With 3 bases removed from V and 2 bases from J, the gap between germline ends came to 14 bases. DNA for the CDR3: TGCAGTGCTAGTCTGCAGGGGCCGCGCAATCAGCCCCAGCATTTT. This translates into CSASLQGPRNQPQHF.

V usage is TRBV6-5 and J usage is TRBJ1-2, with 7 bases lining up with TRBD1. The CDR3 loop spans 13 amino acids. Germline lookup yields CDR1 MNHEY and CDR2 SVGAGI. J gave up 3 bases and V 6 bases, and 4 bases lay outside the gene matches. CDR3 sequence reads: CASRPDRDYGYTF. The DNA of the CDR3 is TGTGCCAGCAGACCCGACAGGGACTATGGCTACACCTTC.

V is TRBV6-1 and J is TRBJ1-2, with unresolved D. V gave up 3 bases and J gave up 6 bases, with 14 bases separating them. Germline CDR1 MNHNS, CDR2 SASEGT. There are 14 residues in the CDR3. The chain's CDR3 is CASSDYGGSDGYTF. CDR3 sequence (DNA): TGTGCCAGCAGTGATTATGGAGGGTCGGATGGCTACACCTTC.